This T cell receptor (beta chain) was retrieved from a study of regulatory T cells in long-lasting Graves disease. Study in general: Persistent cases took antithyroid drugs over 5 years and stayed TSH receptor antibody positive.

This clonotype was seen more than once but under ten times. Its antigen is undetermined. Arm-PCR of CDR3 regions with iRepertoire HTBI primers generated TCR beta libraries. TCRdb re-derived calls from the multiplex PCR reads in MiXCR, one entry per CDR3 protein. This table has a few hundred thousand distinct CDR3 sequences, roughly 23% appearing once. General study points: Clonotypes that were public and shared totalled around 2,700 in persistent patients versus about a thousand in new patients.

Described time point: persistent/refractory GD, antithyroid drugs over 5 years with positive TRAb. The TCR library used RNA extracted from PBMCs. Patients met American Thyroid Association criteria for Graves' disease. Trimming cost V 3 bases and J 0 bases, with 9 bases left between them. The CDR3 is 15 residues long. CDR1 and CDR2 (germline): SGHVS, FNYEAQ. Sequences were derived from peripheral blood mononuclear cells (PBMCs), sampled when the disease was refractory, from a patient treated with antithyroid drugs. This chain uses TRBV7-6 with TRBJ2-1; D might be TRBD2 (6 bases). The origin of this receptor is a female donor with Graves disease. The CDR3, as DNA: TGTGCCAGCAGCTTCACGGGGGACTCCTACAATGAGCAGTTCTTC. Its protein product is CASSFTGDSYNEQFF.